Listed below are T cell receptor beta chains from one sample, sequenced in a study of blood T cell repertoires in COVID-19. The repertoire was sequenced with immunoSEQ multiplex PCR; TCRdb's copy has only in-frame clones and lacks some. Counted here are roughly 230,000 clones, around four fifths occurring once; the ten biggest clones make up 5.5% to 7.5%. The source material was peripheral blood. The source is a woman in her sixties with active or convalescent COVID-19. Both conserved end residues are part of each CDR3. Fields, in order: clone size, J gene, D gene, CDR3 length, V gene, CDR3 DNA, CDR3 protein. The D gene is left open where the match is weak. Part of the rows lack a size; the others show once, few, many or a class for expanded clones.

.,TRBJ1-6,.,15,TRBV11-3,TGTGCCAGCAGCAAACGGGACTCGGGGGATTCACCCCTCCACTTT,CASSKRDSGDSPLHF
.,TRBJ2-1,TRBD2,18,TRBV11-3,TGTGCCAGCAGCCCCGGGACTAGCGGGACTCCGGCCTACAATGAGCAGTTCTTC,CASSPGTSGTPAYNEQFF
.,TRBJ2-2,.,16,TRBV11-2,TGTGCCAGCAGCTTAGGAGCGGCGTTGAACACCGGGGAGCTGTTTTTT,CASSLGAALNTGELFF
.,TRBJ1-6,TRBD1,15,TRBV7-8,TGTGCCAGCAGCCCCCGGGACAGGGTCTCTTCACCCCTCCACTTT,CASSPRDRVSSPLHF
.,TRBJ2-3,TRBD2,14,TRBV10-1,TGCGCCAGCCCGAGGACTAGCGGCACAGATACGCAGTATTTT,CASPRTSGTDTQYF
.,TRBJ2-7,TRBD1,16,TRBV6-5,TGTGCCAGCAGTTACTCGTTCGGGACAGGTACCTACGAGCAGTACTTC,CASSYSFGTGTYEQYF
.,TRBJ1-2,.,14,TRBV19,TGTGCCAGTAGTACCGCAAGAGGGAACTATGGCTACACCTTC,CASSTARGNYGYTF
.,TRBJ1-1,.,15,TRBV11-3,TGTGCCAGCACCCCGGCCCGGGGAGGAGAGACTGAAGCTTTCTTT,CASTPARGGETEAFF
.,TRBJ1-6,.,14,TRBV2,TGTGCCAGCAGTGCCCAGGCGCCTAATTCACCCCTCCACTTT,CASSAQAPNSPLHF
.,TRBJ1-4,TRBD1,17,TRBV19,TGTGCCAGTAGTGGCTCCCATTCGACAGGGGGCGCCGGGAAACTGTTTTTT,CASSGSHSTGGAGKLFF
.,TRBJ2-3,TRBD2,17,TRBV3-1/TRBV3-2,TGTGCCAGCAGCCAAGATTGGGAAGCGGGGGCCACAGATACGCAGTATTTT,CASSQDWEAGATDTQYF
.,TRBJ2-7,.,16,TRBV15,TGTGCCACCAGCAGAGAGGCCCTAGCGCCAAGGGGCGAGCAGTACTTC,CATSREALAPRGEQYF
.,TRBJ2-7,.,14,TRBV9,TGTGCCAGCAGCGTAGGTACAGATACCTACGAGCAGTACTTC,CASSVGTDTYEQYF
few,TRBJ1-2,TRBD1,13,TRBV19,TGTGCCAGTAAGGGACAGGCCAACTATGGCTACACCTTC,CASKGQANYGYTF
.,TRBJ2-5,.,12,TRBV24-1,TGTGCCACCAGTGACCTCGGGGAGACCCAGTACTTC,CATSDLGETQYF
.,TRBJ1-1,.,14,TRBV30,TGTGCCTGGAGTGAAGGCAGGGCCCGCACTGAAGCTTTCTTT,CAWSEGRARTEAFF
.,TRBJ2-7,.,14,TRBV10-2,TGCGCCAGCAGTGAGATAGGAGGGACCTACGAGCAGTACTTC,CASSEIGGTYEQYF
.,TRBJ2-3,TRBD1,19,TRBV9,TGTGCCAGCAGCGTAGCTCGGATGGGACAGGACTTTACATTTGATACGCAGTATTTT,CASSVARMGQDFTFDTQYF
.,TRBJ2-7,.,16,TRBV4-1,TGCGCCAGCAGCCAAGATTGGGGGACAATTACCTACGAGCAGTACTTC,CASSQDWGTITYEQYF
.,TRBJ1-2,.,15,TRBV7-8,TGTGCCAGCAGCTTAGCTCTCAGGGGAATGAATGGCTACACCTTC,CASSLALRGMNGYTF
.,TRBJ1-2,.,15,TRBV4-1,TGCGCCAGCAGCCAAGATTACGGACTTGGGGAGGGCTACACCTTC,CASSQDYGLGEGYTF
.,TRBJ1-4,.,14,TRBV15,TGTGCCACCAGCAGACTAGGGGCTAATGAAAAACTGTTTTTT,CATSRLGANEKLFF
.,TRBJ2-7,TRBD2,15,TRBV19,TGTGCCAGTAGTATGACTAGCGGGGGCTCCTACGAGCAGTACTTC,CASSMTSGGSYEQYF
.,TRBJ2-7,.,15,TRBV11-3,TGTGCCAGCAGCTTAGGTAGTAGCGGCGCCTACGAGCAGTACTTC,CASSLGSSGAYEQYF
.,TRBJ2-1,TRBD1,13,TRBV19,TGTGCCAGTAGGGACAGGGGGTTACATGAGCAGTTCTTC,CASRDRGLHEQFF
few,TRBJ2-5,TRBD1,14,TRBV3-1/TRBV3-2,TGTGCCAGCAGCCAAGAATGGACAGGGGAGACCCAGTACTTC,CASSQEWTGETQYF
.,TRBJ1-3,.,13,TRBV15,TGTGCCACCAGCAGAGATTATCCGGACACCATATATTTT,CATSRDYPDTIYF
.,TRBJ2-1,TRBD1,17,TRBV24-1,TGTGCCACCAGTGATTTTACAGGGGGCCTTGGTCACGATGAGCAGTTCTTC,CATSDFTGGLGHDEQFF
once,TRBJ2-2,TRBD1,15,TRBV6-5,TGTGCCAGCAGCACACCGGGACAGGGCACCGGAGAGCTGTTTTTT,CASSTPGQGTGELFF
once,TRBJ1-2,.,14,TRBV19,TGTGCCAGTAGTTACCGGGACACGGTCTATGGCTACACCTTC,CASSYRDTVYGYTF
.,TRBJ1-1,.,15,TRBV5-4,TGTGCCAGCAGCTTAGATCAGGGCCAGAACACTGAAGCTTTCTTT,CASSLDQGQNTEAFF
.,TRBJ2-1,TRBD2,16,TRBV6-6,TGTGCCAGCAGCGATAGCGGGAGGGCCTACTGGAATGAGCAGTTCTTC,CASSDSGRAYWNEQFF
.,TRBJ2-7,.,13,TRBV11-3,TGTGCCAGCAGCTTACCCTTCTCCTACGAGCAGTACTTC,CASSLPFSYEQYF
.,TRBJ1-6,.,15,TRBV19,TGTGCCAGTAGTACGGGACCGGGGGGGCGTTCACCCCTCCACTTT,CASSTGPGGRSPLHF
once,TRBJ2-3,.,11,TRBV4-1,TGCGCCAGCGAACACACAGATACGCAGTATTTT,CASEHTDTQYF
.,TRBJ2-7,TRBD2,15,TRBV3-1/TRBV3-2,TGTGCCAGCAGCATCACCGGACTAGCAGCCTACGAGCAGTACTTC,CASSITGLAAYEQYF
.,TRBJ1-1,TRBD1,15,TRBV27,TGTGCCAGCAGTTTCCAACAGGGGGTAAGCACTGAAGCTTTCTTT,CASSFQQGVSTEAFF
.,TRBJ2-5,TRBD2,17,TRBV19,TGTGCCAGTAGTATATCGGGACTAGCGGGAGGGCGAGAGACCCAGTACTTC,CASSISGLAGGRETQYF
few,TRBJ2-4,TRBD2,16,TRBV2,TGTGCCAGCAGTGACTATAGCGGGTGGGGGAGGAACATTCAGTACTTC,CASSDYSGWGRNIQYF
.,TRBJ2-5,TRBD2,14,TRBV6-5,TGTGCCACCAATCCAGCGGGAGCGGGAGAGACCCAGTACTTC,CATNPAGAGETQYF
.,TRBJ2-5,.,14,TRBV7-9,TGTGCCAGCAGCTTAGTAGGAGGGGCAGAGACCCAGTACTTC,CASSLVGGAETQYF
.,TRBJ1-4,.,15,TRBV5-1,TGCGCCAGCAGCTTGGCTGTTTCAACTAATGAAAAACTGTTTTTT,CASSLAVSTNEKLFF
.,TRBJ1-6,.,17,TRBV28,TGTGCCTCATCTGCTCTGGGGGCAGAGTCCTATAATTCACCCCTCCACTTT,CASSALGAESYNSPLHF
.,TRBJ1-3,TRBD1,16,TRBV9,TGTGCCAGCAGCGGACAGGGGGTAGCATTCGGAAACACCATATATTTT,CASSGQGVAFGNTIYF